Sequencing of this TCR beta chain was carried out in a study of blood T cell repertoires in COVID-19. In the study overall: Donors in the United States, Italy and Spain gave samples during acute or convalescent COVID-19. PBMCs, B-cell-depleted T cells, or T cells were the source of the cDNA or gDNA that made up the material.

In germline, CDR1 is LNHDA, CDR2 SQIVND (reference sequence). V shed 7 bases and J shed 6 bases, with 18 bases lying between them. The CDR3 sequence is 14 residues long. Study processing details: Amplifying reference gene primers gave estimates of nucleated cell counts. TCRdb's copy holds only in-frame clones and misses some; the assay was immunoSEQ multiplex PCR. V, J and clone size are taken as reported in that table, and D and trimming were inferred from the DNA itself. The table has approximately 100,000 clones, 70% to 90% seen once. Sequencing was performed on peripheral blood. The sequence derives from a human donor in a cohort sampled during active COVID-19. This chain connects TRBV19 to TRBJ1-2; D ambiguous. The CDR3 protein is CASMDQVPRNGYTF. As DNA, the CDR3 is TGTGCCAGTATGGATCAGGTGCCAAGGAATGGCTACACCTTC.